The T cell receptor beta chain described here comes from a study of T cells after yellow fever vaccination. MiXCR was run by TCRdb on the 5' RACE reads, yielding one entry per CDR3 protein. The sample lists roughly 260,000 distinct CDR3 sequences, over 10% occurring once. The CDR3 runs 13 residues. Germline V CDR1 and CDR2: ENHRY, SYGVKD. This clonotype appeared many times. The TCR sequence derives from a man aged 30 to 39 who received the YFV17D yellow fever vaccine. The chain is built from TRBV10-3 and TRBJ2-1, with 10 bases identical to TRBD1. The sample in question was CD4+ T cells sorted from PBMCs, obtained 45 days after the yellow fever booster vaccination. The CDR3 sequence is CAKPGQGSAEQFF. CDR3 nucleotide sequence: TGTGCAAAGCCGGGACAGGGGTCGGCTGAGCAGTTCTTC.